This is a list of T cell receptor beta chains from one sample in a study of blood T cell repertoires in COVID-19. Assay used: immunoSEQ multiplex PCR; TCRdb lists only in-frame clones, some missing. Among 150,000 to 200,000 clones, 80% to 95% were seen once, and the ten largest hold nearly 0.55%. Sequencing used peripheral blood. These receptors were collected from a man aged 45 to 65 with acute or convalescent COVID-19. The CDR3 runs from the conserved cysteine through the conserved F or W. A D gene is named only where the DNA matches it firmly. Clone size is shown for a subset of rows, as once, few, many or a class of expanded clone.

d_call j_call v_call cdr3_length clone_size cdr3_nt cdr3_aa
. TRBJ1-2 TRBV15 13 . TGTGCCACCAGCATCGGGGGGGGATATGGCTACACCTTC CATSIGGGYGYTF
. TRBJ2-2 TRBV9 14 . TGTGCCAGCAGCGTAGGGAGTTCCACCGGGGAGCTGTTTTTT CASSVGSSTGELFF
TRBD2 TRBJ2-7 TRBV18 18 once TGTGCCAGCTCCCGGGGGGCGCGTCTAGCGGGACGCGCTTTCCAGCAGTACTTC CASSRGARLAGRAFQQYF
TRBD1 TRBJ1-6 TRBV5-6 15 . TGTGCCAGCAGCTTCCGGGACAGGTTAAATTCACCCCTCCACTTT CASSFRDRLNSPLHF
. TRBJ2-7 TRBV5-1 15 once TGCGCCAGCAGCTTCCGACAAGGTTTGTTCGGCGAGCAGTACTTC CASSFRQGLFGEQYF
. TRBJ2-1 TRBV20-1 11 . TGCAGTGCTAGACGGGGGAATGAGCAGTTCTTC CSARRGNEQFF
. TRBJ2-5 TRBV9 15 . TGTGCCAGCAGCCCCGGGGGGCCGTACCAAGAGACCCAGTACTTC CASSPGGPYQETQYF
TRBD2 TRBJ2-1 TRBV9 18 . TGTGCCAGCAGCGTAGATAGTCTAGCGGGAGTAATTCCCAATGAGCAGTTCTTC CASSVDSLAGVIPNEQFF
TRBD1 TRBJ1-2 TRBV18 17 . TGTGCCAGCTCACGGGTACCGGGACAGGCCACAGGGCATGGCTACACCTTC CASSRVPGQATGHGYTF
TRBD1 TRBJ1-4 TRBV29-1 15 . TGCAGCGTGGCACCGGGACAGGGGCCTAATGAAAAACTGTTTTTT CSVAPGQGPNEKLFF
TRBD2 TRBJ2-1 TRBV9 21 . TGTGCCAGCAGCGTAAGTACCCCCGGGACTAGCGGGAGATTGGCCACCAATGAGCAGTTCTTC CASSVSTPGTSGRLATNEQFF
TRBD1 TRBJ1-1 TRBV4-1 13 . TGCGCCAGCAGCCAAGACGGACAGGGGACGACTTTCTTT CASSQDGQGTTFF
TRBD1 TRBJ2-3 TRBV9 14 . TGTGCCAGCAGCGTTTCACAGGGGGGAAATACGCAGTATTTT CASSVSQGGNTQYF
. TRBJ1-2 TRBV19 16 . TGTGCCAGTAGTATATCTGTTGGGGGCGAAGTTCGAGGCTACACCTTC CASSISVGGEVRGYTF
. TRBJ2-3 TRBV21-1 18 once TGTGCCAGCAGCAAAGAGGAGGTAAAGAGCGGGAATGGAGATACGCAGTATTTT CASSKEEVKSGNGDTQYF
. TRBJ1-4 TRBV5-1 14 . TGCGCCAGCAGCTTGGACGGCATCGGGGAGGTGGTGTTTTTT CASSLDGIGEVVFF
. TRBJ1-6 TRBV7-2 14 . TGTGCCAGCACCTCACGCGGAGGGAATTCACCCCTCCACTTT CASTSRGGNSPLHF
. TRBJ1-6 TRBV3-1/TRBV3-2 13 . TGTGCCAGCAGCCCGGACACAATTTCACCCCTCCACTTT CASSPDTISPLHF
. TRBJ1-3 TRBV11-2 15 once TGTGCCAGCAGCTCCCAGGGATTTGGGGGAAACACCATATATTTT CASSSQGFGGNTIYF
TRBD1 TRBJ1-1 TRBV5-4 14 . TGTGCCAGCAGTGACCGACAGGGCAACACTGAAGCTTTCTTT CASSDRQGNTEAFF
. TRBJ1-5 TRBV6-5 14 . TGTGCCAGCTCCGGGGGGGATAGCAATCAGCCCCAGCATTTT CASSGGDSNQPQHF
. TRBJ2-2 TRBV3-1/TRBV3-2 13 . TGTGCCAGTAACAGGGCTGGTACCGGGGAGCTGTTTTTT CASNRAGTGELFF
. TRBJ2-5 TRBV11-2 13 . TGTGCCAGCAGGCCCGACAACCAAGAGACCCAGTACTTC CASRPDNQETQYF
. TRBJ1-4 TRBV3-1/TRBV3-2 16 . TGTGCCAGCAGCCAAGGCAGGATTACAACTAATGAAAAACTGTTTTTT CASSQGRITTNEKLFF
. TRBJ1-6 TRBV10-3 15 . TGTGCCATCAGGGGAACAGGGTTTGCTAATTCACCCCTCCACTTT CAIRGTGFANSPLHF
. TRBJ1-2 TRBV28 13 . TGTGCCAGCAGGTCCCGACAAAACTATGGCTACACCTTC CASRSRQNYGYTF
. TRBJ1-2 TRBV5-4 15 . TGTGCCAGCTCCCGCCGGGGAGGGGAAGGCTATGGCTACACCTTC CASSRRGGEGYGYTF
TRBD1 TRBJ1-6 TRBV6-5 16 . TGTGCCAGCAGTTACTCGACAGGGGGTCAGAATTCACCCCTCCACTTT CASSYSTGGQNSPLHF
. TRBJ1-5 TRBV19 15 . TGTGCCAGTAGTATAGATCGATCAGGGCATCAGCCCCAGCATTTT CASSIDRSGHQPQHF